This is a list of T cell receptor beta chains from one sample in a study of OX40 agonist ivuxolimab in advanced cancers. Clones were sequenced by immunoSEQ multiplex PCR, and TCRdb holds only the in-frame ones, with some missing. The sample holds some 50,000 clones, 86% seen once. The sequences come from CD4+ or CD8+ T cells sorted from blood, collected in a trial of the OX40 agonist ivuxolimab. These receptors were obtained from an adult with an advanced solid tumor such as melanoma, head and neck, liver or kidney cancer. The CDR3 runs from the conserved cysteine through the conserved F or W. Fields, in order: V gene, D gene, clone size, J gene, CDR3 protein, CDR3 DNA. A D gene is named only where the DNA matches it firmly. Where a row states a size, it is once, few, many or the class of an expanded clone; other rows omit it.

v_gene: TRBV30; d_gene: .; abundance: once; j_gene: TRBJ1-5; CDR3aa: CAWSKTDYGNQPQHF; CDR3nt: TGTGCCTGGAGTAAGACAGATTACGGCAATCAGCCCCAGCATTTT
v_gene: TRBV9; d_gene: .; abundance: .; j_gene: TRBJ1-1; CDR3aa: CASSVVALGDTEAFF; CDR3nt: TGTGCCAGCAGCGTAGTGGCTCTCGGGGACACTGAAGCTTTCTTT
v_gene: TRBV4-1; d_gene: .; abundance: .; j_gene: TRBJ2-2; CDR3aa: CASSQGGPPGATNTGELFF; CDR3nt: TGCGCCAGCAGCCAGGGGGGACCCCCGGGGGCCACGAACACCGGGGAGCTGTTTTTT
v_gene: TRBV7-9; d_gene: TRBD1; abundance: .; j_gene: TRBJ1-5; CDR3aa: CASSLSPGTGRISNQPQHF; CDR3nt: TGTGCCAGCAGCTTATCCCCCGGGACAGGCCGTATTAGCAATCAGCCCCAGCATTTT
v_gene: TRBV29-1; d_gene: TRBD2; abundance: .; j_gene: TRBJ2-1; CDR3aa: CSASRGAYNEQFF; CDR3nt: TGCAGCGCTTCCCGGGGGGCCTACAATGAGCAGTTCTTC
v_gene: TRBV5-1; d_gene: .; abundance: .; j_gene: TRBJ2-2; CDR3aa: CASSFGGGNTGELFF; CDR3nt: TGCGCCAGCAGCTTCGGCGGAGGGAACACCGGGGAGCTGTTTTTT
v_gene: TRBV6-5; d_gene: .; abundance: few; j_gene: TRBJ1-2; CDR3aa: CASSSPSDGNYGYTF; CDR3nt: TGTGCCAGCAGTTCACCTTCGGACGGGAACTATGGCTACACCTTC
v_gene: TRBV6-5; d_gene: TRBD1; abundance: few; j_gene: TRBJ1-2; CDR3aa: CASRTGYGYTF; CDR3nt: TGTGCCAGCAGGACAGGGTATGGCTACACCTTC
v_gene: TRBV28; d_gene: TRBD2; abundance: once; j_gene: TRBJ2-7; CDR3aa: CASSSGLAGPSYEQYF; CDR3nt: TGTGCCAGCAGTTCGGGACTAGCGGGGCCCTCCTACGAGCAGTACTTC
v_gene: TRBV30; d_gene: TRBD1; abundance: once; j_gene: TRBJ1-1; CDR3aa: CAWTWTGDTEAFF; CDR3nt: TGTGCCTGGACCTGGACAGGAGACACTGAAGCTTTCTTT
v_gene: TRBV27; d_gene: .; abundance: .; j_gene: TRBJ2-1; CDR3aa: CASSTIPFKHNEQFF; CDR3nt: TGTGCCAGCAGTACAATCCCGTTTAAGCACAATGAGCAGTTCTTC
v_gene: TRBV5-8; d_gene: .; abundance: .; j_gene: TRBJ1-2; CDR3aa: CASSLIPGQIYGYTF; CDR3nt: TGTGCCAGCAGCTTGATTCCAGGACAGATCTATGGCTACACCTTC
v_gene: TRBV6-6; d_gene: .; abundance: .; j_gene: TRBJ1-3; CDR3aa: CASGGISSSGNTIYF; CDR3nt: TGTGCCAGCGGGGGGATATCGAGCTCTGGAAACACCATATATTTT
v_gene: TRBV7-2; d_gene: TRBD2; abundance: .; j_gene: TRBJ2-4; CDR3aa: CASSLFLASGSQNIQYF; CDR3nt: TGTGCCAGCAGCTTATTCTTGGCTAGCGGGAGCCAAAACATTCAGTACTTC
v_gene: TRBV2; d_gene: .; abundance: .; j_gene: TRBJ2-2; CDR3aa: CASNTGSPGELFF; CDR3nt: TGTGCCAGCAACACTGGGAGCCCCGGGGAGCTGTTTTTT
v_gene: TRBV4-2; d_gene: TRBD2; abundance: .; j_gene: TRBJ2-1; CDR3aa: CASSPFGTDPFRTSGNLWQFF; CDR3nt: TGTGCCAGCAGCCCCTTCGGGACGGACCCTTTTAGGACTAGCGGGAATCTGTGGCAGTTCTTC
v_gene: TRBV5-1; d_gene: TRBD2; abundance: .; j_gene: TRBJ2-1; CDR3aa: CASSRLAGGPSDEQFF; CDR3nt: TGCGCCAGCAGTCGACTAGCGGGAGGGCCCTCGGATGAGCAGTTCTTC
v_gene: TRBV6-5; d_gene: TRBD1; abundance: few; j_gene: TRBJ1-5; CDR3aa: CASSPGTGEQPQHF; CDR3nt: TGTGCCAGCAGTCCCGGGACAGGGGAGCAGCCCCAGCATTTT
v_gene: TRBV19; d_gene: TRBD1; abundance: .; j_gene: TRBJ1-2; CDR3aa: CASSMRQGGVVDYGYTF; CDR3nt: TGTGCCAGTAGTATGAGACAGGGGGGTGTCGTGGACTATGGCTACACCTTC
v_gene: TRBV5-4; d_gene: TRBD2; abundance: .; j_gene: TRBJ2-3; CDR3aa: CASSSRTSGTDTQYF; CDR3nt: TGTGCCAGCAGCTCCCGGACTAGCGGCACAGATACGCAGTATTTT
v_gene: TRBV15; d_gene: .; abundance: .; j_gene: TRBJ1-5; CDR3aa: CATRGSGNQPQHF; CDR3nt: TGTGCCACCAGGGGGTCTGGCAATCAGCCCCAGCATTTT
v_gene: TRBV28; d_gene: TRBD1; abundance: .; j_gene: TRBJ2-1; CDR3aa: CASRPPGTGAYNEQFF; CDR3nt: TGTGCCAGCAGACCACCCGGGACAGGGGCGTACAATGAGCAGTTCTTC
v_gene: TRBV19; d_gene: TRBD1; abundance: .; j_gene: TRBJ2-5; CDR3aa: CASERRRTGEVETQYF; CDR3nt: TGTGCCAGTGAACGGAGAAGGACAGGGGAGGTAGAGACCCAGTACTTC
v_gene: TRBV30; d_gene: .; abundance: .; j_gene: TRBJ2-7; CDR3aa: CAWSEGSPYEQYF; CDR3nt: TGTGCCTGGAGCGAGGGTAGTCCCTACGAGCAGTACTTC
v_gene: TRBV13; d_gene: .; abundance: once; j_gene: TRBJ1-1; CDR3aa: CASSLLQEAFF; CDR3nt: TGTGCCAGCAGCTTACTCCAGGAAGCTTTCTTT
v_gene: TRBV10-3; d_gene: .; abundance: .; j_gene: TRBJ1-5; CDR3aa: CAISPNMDASQPQHF; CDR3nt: TGTGCCATCAGTCCAAATATGGACGCCTCACAGCCCCAGCATTTT
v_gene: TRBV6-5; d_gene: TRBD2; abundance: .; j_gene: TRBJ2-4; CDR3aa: CASSSSGSKNIQYF; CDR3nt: TGTGCCAGCAGTTCTAGCGGGTCCAAAAACATTCAGTACTTC
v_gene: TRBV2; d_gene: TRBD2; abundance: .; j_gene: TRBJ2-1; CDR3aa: CASSEGLAGGGVRFF; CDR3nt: TGTGCCAGCAGTGAAGGTCTAGCGGGAGGAGGAGTTAGGTTCTTC
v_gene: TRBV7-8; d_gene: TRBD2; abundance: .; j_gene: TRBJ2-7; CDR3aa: CASSFTSGSPYEQYF; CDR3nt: TGTGCCAGCAGCTTCACTAGCGGGAGCCCCTACGAGCAGTACTTC
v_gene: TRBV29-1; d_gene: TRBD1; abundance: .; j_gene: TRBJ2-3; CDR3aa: CSVDSPSGQGGTDTQYF; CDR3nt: TGCAGCGTTGATTCCCCCTCAGGACAGGGTGGCACAGATACGCAGTATTTT
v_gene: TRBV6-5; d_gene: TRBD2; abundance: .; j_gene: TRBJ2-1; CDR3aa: CASSSTSGRVINEQFF; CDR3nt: TGTGCCAGCAGTTCTACGAGCGGGAGGGTAATCAATGAGCAGTTCTTC
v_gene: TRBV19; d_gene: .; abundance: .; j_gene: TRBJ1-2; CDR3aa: CASSQEEGLSDYGYTF; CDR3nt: TGTGCCAGTAGTCAAGAGGAGGGATTGAGTGACTATGGCTACACCTTC
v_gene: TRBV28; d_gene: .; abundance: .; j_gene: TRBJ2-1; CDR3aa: CASRGKSSYNEQFF; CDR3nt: TGTGCCAGCCGGGGCAAGAGCTCCTACAATGAGCAGTTCTTC
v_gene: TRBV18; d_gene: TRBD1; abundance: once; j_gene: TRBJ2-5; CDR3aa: CASSLGQGETQYF; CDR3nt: TGTGCCAGCTCACTCGGACAGGGGGAGACCCAGTACTTC
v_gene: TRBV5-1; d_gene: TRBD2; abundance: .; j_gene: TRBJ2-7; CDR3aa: CASREQLAGGYEQYF; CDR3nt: TGCGCCAGCAGGGAGCAACTAGCGGGAGGCTACGAGCAGTACTTC
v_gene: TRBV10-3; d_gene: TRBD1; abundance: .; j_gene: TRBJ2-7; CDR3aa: CAISQAGWTGPYEQYF; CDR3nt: TGTGCCATCAGTCAGGCGGGGTGGACAGGGCCCTACGAGCAGTACTTC
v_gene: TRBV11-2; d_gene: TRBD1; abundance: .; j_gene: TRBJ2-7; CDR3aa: CASSLKIGAWTGAYEQYF; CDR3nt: TGTGCCAGCAGCTTAAAGATTGGGGCCTGGACAGGGGCCTACGAGCAGTACTTC
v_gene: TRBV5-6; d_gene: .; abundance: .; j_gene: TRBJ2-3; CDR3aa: CASKTVVSTQYF; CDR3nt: TGTGCCAGCAAAACTGTGGTTTCTACGCAGTATTTT
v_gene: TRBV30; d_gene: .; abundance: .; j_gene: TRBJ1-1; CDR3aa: CAWRKGRLNTEAFF; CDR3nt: TGTGCCTGGAGAAAGGGGCGATTGAACACTGAAGCTTTCTTT
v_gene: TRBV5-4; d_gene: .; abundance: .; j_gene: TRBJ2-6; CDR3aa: CASSPRTYSGANVLTF; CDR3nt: TGTGCCAGCAGCCCGCGGACATACTCTGGGGCCAACGTCCTGACTTTC
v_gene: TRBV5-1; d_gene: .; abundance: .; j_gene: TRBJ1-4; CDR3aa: CASSSGRRNEKLFF; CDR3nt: TGCGCCAGCAGCTCAGGGCGGCGCAATGAAAAACTGTTTTTT
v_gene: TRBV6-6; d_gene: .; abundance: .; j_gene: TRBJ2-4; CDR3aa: CASSYGSAGKNIQYF; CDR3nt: TGTGCCAGCAGTTATGGTTCGGCGGGGAAAAACATTCAGTACTTC
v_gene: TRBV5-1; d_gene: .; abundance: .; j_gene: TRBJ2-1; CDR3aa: CASSFGLGYNNEQFF; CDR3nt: TGCGCCAGCAGCTTCGGACTGGGGTATAACAATGAGCAGTTCTTC
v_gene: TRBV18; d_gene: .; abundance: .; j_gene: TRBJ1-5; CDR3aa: CASSDWGGSNQPQHF; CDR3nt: TGTGCCAGCTCAGATTGGGGGGGGAGCAATCAGCCCCAGCATTTT
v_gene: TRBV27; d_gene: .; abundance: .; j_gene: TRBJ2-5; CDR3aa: CASRQRGETQYF; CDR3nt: TGTGCCAGCCGTCAAAGGGGAGAGACCCAGTACTTC
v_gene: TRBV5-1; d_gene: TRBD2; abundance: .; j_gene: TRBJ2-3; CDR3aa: CASTRTSATDTQYF; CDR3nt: TGCGCCAGCACCAGGACTAGCGCCACAGATACGCAGTATTTT
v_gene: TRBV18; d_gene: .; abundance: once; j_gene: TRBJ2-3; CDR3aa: CASSPPTRTDTQYF; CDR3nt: TGTGCCAGCTCACCACCGACACGCACAGATACGCAGTATTTT
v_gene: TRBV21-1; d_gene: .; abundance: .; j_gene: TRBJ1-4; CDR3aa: CASSKGHRDRGCDEKLFF; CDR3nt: TGTGCCAGCAGCAAAGGCCACCGGGACAGGGGATGCGATGAAAAACTGTTTTTT
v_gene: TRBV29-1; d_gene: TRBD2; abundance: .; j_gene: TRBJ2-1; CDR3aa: CSGLAPQVEQFF; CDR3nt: TGCAGCGGACTAGCGCCGCAGGTTGAGCAGTTCTTC
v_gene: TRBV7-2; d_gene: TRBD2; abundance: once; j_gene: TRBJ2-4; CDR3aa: CASSPIGTTKNIQYF; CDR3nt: TGTGCCAGCAGCCCCATCGGGACTACTAAAAACATTCAGTACTTC
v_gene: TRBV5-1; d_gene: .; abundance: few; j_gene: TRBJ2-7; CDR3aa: CASSSGAYEQYF; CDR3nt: TGCGCCAGCAGCTCCGGGGCTTACGAGCAGTACTTC
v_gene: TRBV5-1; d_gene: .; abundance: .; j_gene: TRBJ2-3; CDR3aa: CASSLTVAKNFLGTQYF; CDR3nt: TGCGCCAGCAGCTTGACTGTGGCAAAGAATTTTCTGGGTACGCAGTATTTT
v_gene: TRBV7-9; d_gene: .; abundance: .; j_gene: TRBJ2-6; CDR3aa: CASSVQGSGANVLTF; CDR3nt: TGTGCCAGCAGCGTACAGGGTTCTGGGGCCAACGTCCTGACTTTC
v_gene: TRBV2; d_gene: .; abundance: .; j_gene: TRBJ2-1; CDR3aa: CASRVGLNEQFF; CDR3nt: TGTGCCAGCAGGGTCGGTCTAAATGAGCAGTTCTTC